This T cell receptor beta chain derives from a study of OX40 agonist ivuxolimab in advanced cancers. General observations from the study: The authors also found low normalized T-cell clonal expansion in some nonresponders.

Assay used: immunoSEQ multiplex PCR; TCRdb lists only in-frame clones, some missing. This sample has about 37,000 clones; about 83% occur once, and the top ten carry roughly 19%. The table lists this clone with a count of one. What it binds is unknown. With autoimmune disease history or systemic immunosuppression, patients were excluded. This sequence was found in an adult with an advanced solid tumor such as melanoma, head and neck, liver or kidney cancer. The sequences come from CD4+ or CD8+ T cells sorted from blood, collected in a trial of the OX40 agonist ivuxolimab.

The CDR3 DNA sequence: TGTGCCAGCAGTGACTCAGGACAGGGGCGGCAGTTCTTC. Its protein is CASSDSGQGRQFF. The rearrangement links TRBV6-4 to TRBJ2-1; 9 bases are shared with TRBD1. J lost 12 bases, V lost 0 bases, and 3 bases had no gene match. This CDR3 has 13 residues. Germline V gene data show CDR1 as MRHNA and CDR2 as SNTAGT.